The next 9 T cell receptor beta chains were all read from a single sample in a study of STAT5B mutations in CD4+ large granular lymphocyte leukemia. Data came from immunoSEQ multiplex PCR; TCRdb stores just in-frame clones and leaves some out. In the table there are about 31,000 clones, about two thirds of which are singletons. Sequenced: CD4+ T cells from blood buffy coats. Receptors were obtained from a human donor in good health.

The rearrangement links TRBV5-1 to TRBJ1-2; the D is unclear. The V gene lost 0 bases and the J gene lost 1 base, with 7 bases spanning the gap. In germline, CDR1 is SGHRS, CDR2 YFSETQ. CDR3 length: 14 amino acids. The CDR3 protein is CASSLASDNYGYTF. The CDR3 DNA reads as TGCGCCAGCAGCTTGGCTTCAGATAACTATGGCTACACCTTC.

This clone was picked up one time. The chain employs TRBV7-2 and TRBJ1-2, with TRBD1 matching over 7 bases. The CDR3 consists of 14 residues. Trimming took 5 bases from V and 5 from J; bases not matched to a gene: 8. The V gene's germline CDR1 is SGHTA and CDR2 FQGNSA. Written as DNA, the CDR3 is TGTGCCAGCAGCCTCGACAGGGTCCGGTATGGCTACACCTTC. Translating gives CASSLDRVRYGYTF.

V and J are TRBV13 and TRBJ1-1; tentatively, D is TRBD1 (6 bases). V lost 5 bases and J 7 bases, leaving 20 bases between the germline ends. The V gene's germline CDR1 is PRHDT and CDR2 FYEKMQ (reference sequence). The CDR3 runs to 15 residues. The CDR3 DNA reads as TGTGCCAGCAGCCGTTGGGGAGCCGTACAGGGTGAAGCTTTCTTT. Amino acid sequence: CASSRWGAVQGEAFF.

The CDR3 nucleotides are TGTGCCAGCAGCTTAGGGGCAGGGTTGCACACTGAAGCTTTCTTT. Translation gives CASSLGAGLHTEAFF. The rearrangement links TRBV11-3 to TRBJ1-1; the D gene is possibly TRBD1 (5 bases). Germline V gene lookup returns CDR1 SGHNT and CDR2 YENEEA. The CDR3 runs to 15 residues. The ends were cut back, 1 base at V and 3 bases at J, with 12 bases in the middle.

The chain has TRBV2 and TRBJ2-3, with 7 nucleotides matching TRBD2. Germline loops: CDR1 SNHLY, CDR2 FYNNEI. This CDR3 region has 15 residues. With V trimmed by 1 base and J by 3 bases, 4 bases remained unmatched. The CDR3 sequence: CASSEGAGETDTQYF. The CDR3 DNA reads TGTGCCAGCAGTGAAGGGGCGGGGGAAACAGATACGCAGTATTTT.

The rearrangement joins TRBV19 to TRBJ1-1; TRBD1 matches 7 bases. This CDR3 spans 13 amino acids. The ends lost 4 bases at V and 3 bases at J; junction bases unmatched: 2. Germline values: CDR1 LNHDA, CDR2 SQIVND (reference sequence). The CDR3 DNA reads TGTGCCAGTAGTAAAGGGGGCGACACTGAAGCTTTCTTT. Translating gives CASSKGGDTEAFF.

Only a few counts were recorded for this clone. The chain combines TRBV18 with TRBJ1-3; possible D gene TRBD1, 6 bases. The CDR3 extends over 13 amino acids. Between the trimmed V and J ends, which lost 2 bases and 6 bases, there was a span of 8 bases. Germline-derived CDR1 and CDR2 are KGHSH and LQKENI. The CDR3 nucleotides read TGTGCCAGCTCACCAGGACAGCTAAACACCATATATTTT. The encoded protein is CASSPGQLNTIYF.

The chain joins TRBV6-6 to TRBJ1-1, with TRBD1 matching over 11 bases. The ends lost 6 bases at V and 7 bases at J; junction bases unmatched: 4. The CDR3 spans 13 residues. Germline CDR1 MNHNY, CDR2 SVGAGI (reference sequence). The CDR3 loop reads CASRGQGVGEAFF. The CDR3 coding sequence is TGTGCCAGCAGGGGACAGGGGGTCGGTGAAGCTTTCTTT.

This clone was observed a single time. This sequence joins TRBV11-2 and TRBJ2-1; 9 nucleotides agree with TRBD2. This CDR3 is 19 amino acids long. Trimming removed 1 base from V and 0 bases from J; junction bases left unmatched: 10. Germline CDR1 is SGHAT and CDR2 is FQNNGV. In DNA, the CDR3 is TGTGCCAGCAGCTTAGGTAGTAGCGGGGGTCTCCGCTCCTACAATGAGCAGTTCTTC. It codes for CASSLGSSGGLRSYNEQFF.